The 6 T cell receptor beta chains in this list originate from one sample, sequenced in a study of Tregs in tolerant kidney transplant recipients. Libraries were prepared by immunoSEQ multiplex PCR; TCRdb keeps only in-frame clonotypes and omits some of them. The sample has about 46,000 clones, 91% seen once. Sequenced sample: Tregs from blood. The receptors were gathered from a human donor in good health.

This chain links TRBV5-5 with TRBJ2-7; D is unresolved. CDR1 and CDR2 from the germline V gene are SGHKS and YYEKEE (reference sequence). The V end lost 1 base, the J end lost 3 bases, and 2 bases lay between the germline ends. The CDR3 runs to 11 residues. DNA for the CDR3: TGTGCCAGCAGCTTGCGCTACGAGCAGTACTTC. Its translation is CASSLRYEQYF.

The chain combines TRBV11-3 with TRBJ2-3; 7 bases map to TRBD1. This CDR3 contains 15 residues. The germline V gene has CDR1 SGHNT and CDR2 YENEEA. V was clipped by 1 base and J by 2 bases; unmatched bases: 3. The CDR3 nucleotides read TGTGCCAGCAGCTTAGGACAGGGAATCACAGATACGCAGTATTTT. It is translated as CASSLGQGITDTQYF.

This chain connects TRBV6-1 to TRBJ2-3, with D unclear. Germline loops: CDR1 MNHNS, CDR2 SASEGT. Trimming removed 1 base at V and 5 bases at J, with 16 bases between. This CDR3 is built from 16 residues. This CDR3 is CASSEGRGYLRDTQYF. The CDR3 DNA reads TGTGCCAGCAGTGAAGGGCGCGGCTATCTGAGAGATACGCAGTATTTT.

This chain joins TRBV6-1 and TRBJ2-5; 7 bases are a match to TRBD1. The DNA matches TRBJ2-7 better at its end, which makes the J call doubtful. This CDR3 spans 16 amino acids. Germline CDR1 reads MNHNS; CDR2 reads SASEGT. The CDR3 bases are TGTGCCAGCAGTGAATTGAGGTCAGGGGGTAGGTACGAGCAGTACTTC. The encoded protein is CASSELRSGGRYEQYF.

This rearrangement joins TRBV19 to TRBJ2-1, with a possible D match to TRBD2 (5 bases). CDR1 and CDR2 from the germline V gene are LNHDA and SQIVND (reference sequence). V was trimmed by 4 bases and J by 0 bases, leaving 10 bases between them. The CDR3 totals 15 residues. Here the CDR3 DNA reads TGTGCCAGTAGTAACGGGGAGCGCTCCTACAATGAGCAGTTCTTC. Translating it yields CASSNGERSYNEQFF.

This CDR3 is CAIRPTGQRGANTGELFF. The CDR3 DNA reads TGTGCCATCAGGCCGACTGGCCAGCGGGGGGCAAACACCGGGGAGCTGTTTTTT. The chain links TRBV10-3 to TRBJ2-2; TRBD2 matches 9 bases. V lost 6 bases, J lost 2 bases, and 13 bases stayed unmatched. The CDR3 is 18 amino acids. The germline CDR1 and CDR2 sequences are ENHRY and SYGVKD.